A single sample gave rise to the 7 T cell receptor beta chains below, sequenced in a study of Ad26.COV2.S vaccination and SARS-CoV-2 variants. The table came from immunoSEQ multiplex PCR; TCRdb's copy has only in-frame clones and leaves some out. In the table there are about 350,000 clones, roughly nine tenths of which are singletons. Treatment noted: 15 to 20 received Ad26.COV2.S at low or high dose, single or two shots; several received placebo; per-sample allocation not given. Sample collection was performed on day 63 after the first vaccine or placebo injection. The sequencing used peripheral blood, collected in a trial of Ad26.COV2.S vaccine versus placebo. These receptors originate from a person aged 18-60 years who received the Ad26.COV2.S COVID-19 vaccine or a placebo.

This sequence joins TRBV3-1 (or the pseudogene TRBV3-2) and TRBJ2-7, with D maybe TRBD1 (6 bases). Per germline, CDR1 LGHDT and CDR2 YNNKEL (reference sequence). This CDR3 contains 15 residues. Trimming stripped 4 bases from V and 3 bases from J, with 16 bases between. The CDR3 here is CASSRGGDRNYEQYF. CDR3 DNA sequence: TGTGCCAGCAGCCGAGGTGGCGACAGGAACTACGAGCAGTACTTC.

This rearrangement joins TRBV5-1 to TRBJ2-5; a weak D match, TRBD1 (5 bases). The CDR3 contains 14 residues. Trimming shortened V by 6 bases and J by 2 bases, and 14 bases separated the two germline ends. CDR1 is SGHRS, CDR2 YFSETQ, per germline. For the CDR3, the DNA is TGCGCCAGCACCCTGTCTGGGGCTCAAGAGACCCAGTACTTC. Amino acid sequence: CASTLSGAQETQYF. The variable domain in full, completed from reference TRBV5-1 and TRBJ2-5, reads KAGVTQTPRYLIKTRGQQVTLSCSPISGHRSVSWYQQTPGQGLQFLFEYFSETQRNKGNFPGRFSGRQFSNSRSEMNVSTLELGDSALYLCASTLSGAQETQYFGPGTRLLVL.

The chain uses TRBV6-2 or TRBV6-3 and TRBJ1-5; D is unclear. CDR1 and CDR2 (germline): MNHEY, SVGEGT. The ends were cut back, 5 bases at V and 5 bases at J, with 7 bases in the middle. CDR3 length: 12 amino acids. DNA for the CDR3: TGTGCCAGCAGTCAAATCTATCAGCCCCAGCATTTT. Translating gives CASSQIYQPQHF.

The rearrangement links TRBV27 to TRBJ1-1, with unresolved D. Per the germline V gene, CDR1 is MNHEY and CDR2 is SMNVEV (reference sequence). Trimming cost V 5 bases and J 3 bases, with 13 bases left between them. This CDR3 has 14 amino acids. The chain's CDR3 is CASSPRLRDTEAFF. The CDR3 nucleotides read TGTGCCAGCAGTCCCCGGCTGAGGGACACTGAAGCTTTCTTT.

Worth noting for this clone: In the same sample, other DNA sequences code for this CDR3. The chain recombines TRBV12-5 with TRBJ2-7; unclear D gene. Germline V gene data show CDR1 as LGHNT and CDR2 as FRNRAP. CDR3 length: 11 amino acids. Trimming shortened V by 6 bases and J by 3 bases, and 6 bases separated the two germline ends. The CDR3 is CASGPNYEQYF. The CDR3 DNA follows: TGTGCTAGTGGCCCAAACTACGAGCAGTACTTC.

The genes are TRBV3-1 (or the pseudogene TRBV3-2) and TRBJ1-4, with D unresolved. Germline CDR1 is LGHDT and CDR2 is YNNKEL (reference sequence). The CDR3 has 14 residues. The V end lost 4 bases, the J end lost 7 bases, and 13 bases lay between the germline ends. The CDR3 sequence: CASSPAIDPEKLFF. The CDR3 DNA reads TGTGCCAGCAGCCCGGCCATCGATCCTGAAAAACTGTTTTTT.

The J gene is TRBJ2-7, the V gene TRBV10-3, with 9 bases aligning to TRBD1. After removal of 5 bases from V and 1 base from J, the junction contained 6 bases not matched to a gene. The CDR3 is 15 amino acids. Germline V gene sequence: CDR1 ENHRY, CDR2 SYGVKD. This CDR3 is CAISWGQGRSYEQYF. DNA of the CDR3: TGTGCCATCAGTTGGGGACAGGGTCGGTCCTACGAGCAGTACTTC.